Detailed here is one T cell receptor (beta chain). How the authors handled the data: Reference gene primer amplification yielded estimated nucleated cell counts. Clones were read by immunoSEQ multiplex PCR, and TCRdb kept only the in-frame ones, dropping some. The V and J calls and the clone size are those of that table, but D and trimming were determined from the DNA. The sample has approximately 290,000 clones, 75% to 95% seen once. This sample is drawn from a study of blood T cell repertoires in COVID-19. Study in general: From T cells, B-cell-depleted T cells, or PBMCs came the material, which was cDNA or gDNA.

Individuals aged about 18 to 95 years were recruited from 24 US areas. Recovered participants had two consecutive negative NP/OP PCR tests, healthcare professional clearance, or symptom resolution. Looked up from germline, CDR1 is SGHTA and CDR2 is FQGTGA. Losses at the gene ends were 5 bases for V and 5 bases for J; bases not matched to a gene: 8. The CDR3 is made up of 14 amino acids. Sequenced input: PBMCs or T cells enriched from blood (not recorded which). The receptor was derived from a young woman who had recovered from COVID-19. The chain links TRBV7-3 to TRBJ1-2; 7 bases are a match to TRBD1. The CDR3 loop is CASSPGQAIYGYTF. In nucleotides, the CDR3 is TGTGCCAGCAGCCCCGGACAGGCGATTTATGGCTACACCTTC.